This T cell receptor (beta chain) stems from a study of blood T cell repertoires in COVID-19. In germline, CDR1 is LGHDT, CDR2 YNNKEL (reference sequence). The V and J ends lost 3 bases and 4 bases, in that order; junction bases with no gene match: 7. The CDR3 has 16 amino acids. The method was immunoSEQ multiplex PCR; TCRdb's version includes in-frame clones alone and lacks a portion of them. This table has about 200,000 clones, 70% to 85% appearing once. The chain uses TRBV3-1 (or the pseudogene TRBV3-2) and TRBJ2-2; TRBD1 matches at 8 bases. The clonotype was recovered from a man aged 35 to 55 who had recovered from COVID-19. Sequencing used PBMCs or T cells enriched from blood (not recorded which). The chain's CDR3 is CASSHRTGSGTGELFF. DNA for the CDR3: TGTGCCAGCAGCCACCGGACAGGGTCGGGCACCGGGGAGCTGTTTTTT.